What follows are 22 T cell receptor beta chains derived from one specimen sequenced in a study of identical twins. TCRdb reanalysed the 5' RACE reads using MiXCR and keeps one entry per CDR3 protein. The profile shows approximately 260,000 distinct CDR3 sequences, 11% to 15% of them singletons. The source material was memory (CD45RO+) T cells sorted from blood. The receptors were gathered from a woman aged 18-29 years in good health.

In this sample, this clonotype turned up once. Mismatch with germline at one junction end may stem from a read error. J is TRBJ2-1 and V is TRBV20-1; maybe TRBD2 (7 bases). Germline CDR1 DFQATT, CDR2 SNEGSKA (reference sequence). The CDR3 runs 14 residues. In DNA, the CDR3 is TGCAGTGGTAGAGGGGGGGCGGACTACAATGAGCAGTTCTTC. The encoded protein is CSGRGGADYNEQFF.

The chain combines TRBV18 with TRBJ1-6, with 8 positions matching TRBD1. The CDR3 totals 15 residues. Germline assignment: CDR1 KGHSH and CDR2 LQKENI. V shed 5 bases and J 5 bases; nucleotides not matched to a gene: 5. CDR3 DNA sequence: TGTGCCAGCTCAGCGACAGGGGACGATAATTCACCCCTCCACTTT. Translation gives CASSATGDDNSPLHF. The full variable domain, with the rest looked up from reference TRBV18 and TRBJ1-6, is NAGVMQNPRHLVRRRGQEARLRCSPMKGHSHVYWYRQLPEEGLKFMVYLQKENIIDESGMPKERFSAEFPKEGPSILRIQQVVRGDSAAYFCASSATGDDNSPLHFGNGTRLTVT.

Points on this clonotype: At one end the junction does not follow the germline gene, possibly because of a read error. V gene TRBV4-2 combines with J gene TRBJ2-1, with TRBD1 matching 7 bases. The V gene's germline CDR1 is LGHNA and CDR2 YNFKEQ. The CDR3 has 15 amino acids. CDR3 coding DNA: TGTGCCAGCAACCAAGCGAGACAGGGAGTGTTCGAGCAGTTCTTC. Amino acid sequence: CASNQARQGVFEQFF.

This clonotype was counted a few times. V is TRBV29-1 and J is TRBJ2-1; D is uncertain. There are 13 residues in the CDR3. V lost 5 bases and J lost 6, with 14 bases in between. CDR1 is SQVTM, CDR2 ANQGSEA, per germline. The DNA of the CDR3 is TGCAGCGTTAACCCCACCTTAAGCAATGAGCAGTTCTTC. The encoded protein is CSVNPTLSNEQFF.

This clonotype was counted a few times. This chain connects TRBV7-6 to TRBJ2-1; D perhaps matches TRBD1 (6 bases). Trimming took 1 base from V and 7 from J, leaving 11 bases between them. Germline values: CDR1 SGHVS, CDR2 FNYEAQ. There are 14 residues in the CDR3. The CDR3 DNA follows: TGTGCCAGCAGCTTAGACCTGAGGGGGAATGAGCAGTTCTTC. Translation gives CASSLDLRGNEQFF. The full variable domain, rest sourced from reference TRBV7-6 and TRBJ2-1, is GAGVSQSPRYKVTKRGQDVALRCDPISGHVSLYWYRQALGQGPEFLTYFNYEAQQDKSGLPNDRFSAERPEGSISTLTIQRTEQRDSAMYRCASSLDLRGNEQFFGPGTRLTVL.

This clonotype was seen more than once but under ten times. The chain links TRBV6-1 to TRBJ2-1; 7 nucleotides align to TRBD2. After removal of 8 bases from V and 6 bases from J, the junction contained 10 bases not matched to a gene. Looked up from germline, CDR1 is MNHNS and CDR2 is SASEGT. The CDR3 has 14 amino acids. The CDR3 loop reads CASGGSGPVNEQFF. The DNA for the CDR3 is TGTGCCAGCGGTGGTAGCGGGCCGGTCAATGAGCAGTTCTTC.

CDR3 in amino acids: CAAAPRGPIYNEQFF. The DNA for the CDR3 is TGTGCCGCGGCCCCCAGGGGCCCTATCTACAATGAGCAGTTCTTC. The chain recombines TRBV11-3 with TRBJ2-1, with a possible D match to TRBD1 (6 bases). This CDR3 is built from 15 residues. Germline CDR1 SGHNT, CDR2 YENEEA. V was trimmed by 11 bases and J by 3 bases, leaving 20 bases between them.

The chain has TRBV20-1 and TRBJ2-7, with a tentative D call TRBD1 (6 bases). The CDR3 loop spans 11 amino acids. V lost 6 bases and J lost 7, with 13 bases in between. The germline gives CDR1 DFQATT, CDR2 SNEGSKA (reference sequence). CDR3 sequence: CSALGHREQYF. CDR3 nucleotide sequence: TGCAGTGCCCTGGGACACAGGGAGCAGTACTTC.

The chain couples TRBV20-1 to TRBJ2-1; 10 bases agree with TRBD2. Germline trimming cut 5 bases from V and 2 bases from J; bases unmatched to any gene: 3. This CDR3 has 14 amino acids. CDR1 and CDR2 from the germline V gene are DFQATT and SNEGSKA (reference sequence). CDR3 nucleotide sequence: TGCAGTGCTGGGAGCGGGAGGGCCTACAATGAGCAGTTCTTC. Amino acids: CSAGSGRAYNEQFF.

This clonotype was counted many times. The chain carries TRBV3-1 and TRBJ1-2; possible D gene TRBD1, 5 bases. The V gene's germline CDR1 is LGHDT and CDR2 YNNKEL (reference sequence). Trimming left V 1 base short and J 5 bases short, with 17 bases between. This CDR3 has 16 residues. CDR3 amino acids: CASSQVTLGEGYGYTF. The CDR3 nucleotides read TGTGCCAGCAGCCAAGTAACTTTAGGGGAAGGTTATGGCTACACCTTC.

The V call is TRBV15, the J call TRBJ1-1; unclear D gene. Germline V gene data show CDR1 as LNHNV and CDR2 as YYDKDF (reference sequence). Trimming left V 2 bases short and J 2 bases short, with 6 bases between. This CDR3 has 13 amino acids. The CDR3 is CATSRQLNTEAFF. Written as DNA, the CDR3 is TGTGCCACCAGCAGACAGCTCAACACTGAAGCTTTCTTT.

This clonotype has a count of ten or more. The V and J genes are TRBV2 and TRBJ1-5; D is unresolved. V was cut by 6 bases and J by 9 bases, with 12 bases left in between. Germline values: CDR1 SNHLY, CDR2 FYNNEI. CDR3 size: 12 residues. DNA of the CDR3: TGTGCCAGCAGCCTTGGGGAAGGGCCCCAGCATTTT. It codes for CASSLGEGPQHF.

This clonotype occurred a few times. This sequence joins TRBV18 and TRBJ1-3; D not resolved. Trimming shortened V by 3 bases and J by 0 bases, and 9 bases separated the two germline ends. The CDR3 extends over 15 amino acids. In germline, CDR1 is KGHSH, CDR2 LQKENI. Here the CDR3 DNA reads TGTGCCAGCTCACCTCCCAGTCCCTCTGGAAACACCATATATTTT. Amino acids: CASSPPSPSGNTIYF.

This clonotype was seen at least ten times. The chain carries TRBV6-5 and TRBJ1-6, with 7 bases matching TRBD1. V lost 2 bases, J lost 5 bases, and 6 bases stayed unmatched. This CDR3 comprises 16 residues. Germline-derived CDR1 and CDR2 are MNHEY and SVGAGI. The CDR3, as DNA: TGTGCCAGCAGTTACCCGAGACAGGGTAATAATTCACCCCTCCACTTT. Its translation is CASSYPRQGNNSPLHF.

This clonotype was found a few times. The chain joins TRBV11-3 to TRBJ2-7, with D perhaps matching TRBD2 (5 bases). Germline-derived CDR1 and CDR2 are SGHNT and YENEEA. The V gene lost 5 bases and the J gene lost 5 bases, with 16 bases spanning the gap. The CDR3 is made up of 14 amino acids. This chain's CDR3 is CASSPMPGIHEQYF. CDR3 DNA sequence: TGTGCCAGCAGCCCTATGCCGGGGATCCACGAGCAGTACTTC.

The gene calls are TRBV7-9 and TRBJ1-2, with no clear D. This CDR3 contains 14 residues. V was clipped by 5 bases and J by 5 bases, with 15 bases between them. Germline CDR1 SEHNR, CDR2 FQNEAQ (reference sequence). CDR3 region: CASSGGIILYGYTF. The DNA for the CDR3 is TGTGCCAGCAGCGGAGGGATTATCCTATATGGCTACACCTTC.

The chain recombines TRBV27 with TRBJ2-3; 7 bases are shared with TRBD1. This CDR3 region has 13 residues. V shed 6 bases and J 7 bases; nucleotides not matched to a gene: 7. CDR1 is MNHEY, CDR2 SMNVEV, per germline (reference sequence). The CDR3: CASRIRQGHTQYF. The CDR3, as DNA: TGTGCCAGCAGAATCCGACAGGGCCATACGCAGTATTTT.

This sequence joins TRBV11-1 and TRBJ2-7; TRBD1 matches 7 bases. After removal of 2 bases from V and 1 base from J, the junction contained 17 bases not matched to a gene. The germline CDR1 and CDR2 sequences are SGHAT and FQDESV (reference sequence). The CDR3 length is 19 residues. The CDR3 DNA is TGTGCCAGCAGCTTATCTCCGGGACAGACAGTTTCATCGTCCTACGAGCAGTACTTC. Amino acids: CASSLSPGQTVSSSYEQYF.

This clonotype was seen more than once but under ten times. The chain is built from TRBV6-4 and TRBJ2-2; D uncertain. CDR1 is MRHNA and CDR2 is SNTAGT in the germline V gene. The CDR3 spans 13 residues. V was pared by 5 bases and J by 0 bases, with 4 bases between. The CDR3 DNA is TGTGCCAGCAGTACAACGAACACCGGGGAGCTGTTTTTT. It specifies CASSTTNTGELFF.

CDR3 coding DNA: TGTGCCAGCAGCGAGACGACACGGCCTTCCTACGAGCAGTACTTC. It is translated as CASSETTRPSYEQYF. V gene TRBV9 combines with J gene TRBJ2-7; D remains unclear. V shed 3 bases and J shed 1 base, with 14 bases lying between them. The CDR3 consists of 15 residues. CDR1 and CDR2 from the germline V gene are SGDLS and YYNGEE.

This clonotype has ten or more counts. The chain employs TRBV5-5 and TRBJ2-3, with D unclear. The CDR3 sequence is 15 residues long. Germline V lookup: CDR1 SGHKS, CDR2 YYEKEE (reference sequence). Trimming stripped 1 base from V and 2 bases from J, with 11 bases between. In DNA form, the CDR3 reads TGTGCCAGCAGCTTGCCGGGCGGCAACACAGATACGCAGTATTTT. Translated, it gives CASSLPGGNTDTQYF.

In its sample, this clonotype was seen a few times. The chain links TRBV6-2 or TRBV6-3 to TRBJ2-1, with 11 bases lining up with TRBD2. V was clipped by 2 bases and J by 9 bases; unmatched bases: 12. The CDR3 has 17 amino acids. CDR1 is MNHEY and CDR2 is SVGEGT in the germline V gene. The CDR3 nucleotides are TGTGCCAGCAGTTACCCGACTAGCGGGGCGCCACTCGGTGAGCAGTTCTTC. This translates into CASSYPTSGAPLGEQFF.